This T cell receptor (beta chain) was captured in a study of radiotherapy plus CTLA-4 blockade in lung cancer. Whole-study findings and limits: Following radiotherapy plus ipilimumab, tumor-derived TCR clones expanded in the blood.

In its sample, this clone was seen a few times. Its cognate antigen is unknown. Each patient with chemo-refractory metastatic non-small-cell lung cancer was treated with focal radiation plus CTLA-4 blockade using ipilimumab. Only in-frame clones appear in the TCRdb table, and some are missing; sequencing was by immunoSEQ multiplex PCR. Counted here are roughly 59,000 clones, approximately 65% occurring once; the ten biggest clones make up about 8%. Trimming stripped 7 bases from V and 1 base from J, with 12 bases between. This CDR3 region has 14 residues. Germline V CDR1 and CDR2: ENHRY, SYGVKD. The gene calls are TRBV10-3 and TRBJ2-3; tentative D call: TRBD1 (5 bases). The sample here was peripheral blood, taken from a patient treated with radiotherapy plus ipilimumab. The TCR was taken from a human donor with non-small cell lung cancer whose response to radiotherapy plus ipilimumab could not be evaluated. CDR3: CAIKGREGTDTQYF. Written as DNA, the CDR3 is TGTGCCATCAAGGGCAGGGAAGGCACAGATACGCAGTATTTT.